The clone carrying this TCR beta chain came up many times. Antigen specificity is unknown. The V and J ends lost 5 bases and 7 bases respectively, with 18 bases between them. Germline values: CDR1 SGHVS, CDR2 FQNEAQ. The CDR3 extends over 15 amino acids. Patients counted as stable if ophthalmopathy did not develop within 18 months. Clinicians diagnosed patients from clinical symptoms, serum thyroxine and TRAb, thyroid ultrasound and orbital computed tomography. These data come from a study of T cells in Graves' hyperthyroidism and ophthalmopathy. Whole-study findings and limits: Blood also showed most of the thyroid clonotypes that were expanded above 0.001.

Researchers took RNA transcripts and amplified the TCR beta CDR3 regions from them. In the first-round RT-PCR of the TCR CDR3, the HTBI primer set was used. TCRdb passed the multiplex PCR reads through MiXCR, listing each CDR3 protein once. The data hold fewer than 550,000 distinct CDR3 sequences, with about 15% observed a single time. This sequence was found in a young woman with Graves' hyperthyroidism. Material for sequencing was blood. The chain employs TRBV7-8 and TRBJ2-1; D may be TRBD2 (6 bases). The CDR3, as DNA: TGTGCCAGCAGCCCGGGGATCCGGGAGAGGAATGAGCAGTTCTTC. This gives the protein CASSPGIRERNEQFF.